This T cell receptor (beta chain) was obtained from a study of regulatory T cells in long-lasting Graves disease (dated by TCRdb to 2020 to 2022). Background on the whole study: Persistent Graves' disease was defined as antithyroid drug treatment for over 5 years with persistently positive TSH receptor autoantibodies. The study was registered as a clinical trial and conducted in China. Peripheral blood TCR sequencing and RNA sequencing compared persistent Graves' disease patients with newly diagnosed Graves' disease patients. Antithyroid drugs had been taken for approximately 9.5 years on average by persistent Graves' disease patients in the clinical cohort. A total of about 35 samples underwent TCR sequencing, from roughly 13 patients with persistent Graves' disease and 20 or so patients with newly diagnosed Graves' disease.

From the cysteine up to the phenylalanine, the CDR3 has a length of 15 residues. Just the 45-base CDR3 DNA is kept, in frame starting at base 1. The germline V gene (reference sequence) gives CDR1 as LNHDA and CDR2 as SQIVND. Cut back by 5 bases and 5 bases, the V and J ends lie 18 bases apart. In the case of this clonotype: Its antigen is currently not known. Nothing much larger sits one base from this clone, and base qualities are not available.

Points the paper makes about the study in general: Persistent disease showed preferential use of TRBV28, TRBJ1-2 and TRBJ2-5, whereas newly diagnosed disease favored TRBV20-1 and TRBJ2-1. Sequencing and analysis were limited to the TCR beta chain. The small sample size was acknowledged by the authors as a limitation that may reduce accuracy. Patients with persistent disease shared more public clonotypes (fewer than 3,000) than newly diagnosed patients did (approximately 990). Because the primary lesion, thyroid tissue, could not be accessed, the study looked at peripheral blood alone. Persistent Graves' disease patients showed lower TCR Shannon entropy and fewer highly expanded clones than newly diagnosed patients, suggesting clonal expansion.

Library preparation employed multiplex PCR. The sequencer was an Illumina HiSeq 4000. TCR beta libraries were built with iRepertoire HTBI primers and Arm-PCR amplification of CDR3 regions. Before sequencing, the PCR products underwent gel purification. Processing in the source paper ran as follows. A total of 62 TRBV and 14 TRBJ segments were identified across samples and were used for gene usage analysis of CDR3 amino acid clonotypes. COPE and FqMerger were used to merge the filtered high-quality paired reads into contigs. Contigs were aligned with BLAST to IMGT TRBV, TRBD and TRBJ reference genes, and CDR3 was defined per IMGT. Clonotypes above 0.1% frequency were classified as highly expanded clones. Repertoire diversity was measured by Shannon entropy, and V-J evenness by the Gini coefficient. Public clonotypes were defined as clonotypes shared by more than one individual. TCRdb applied fastp at Q25 and MiXCR to the public reads, then kept only in-frame beta chains. Each CDR3 protein gets just one entry, which takes the most common genes and DNA from the rows behind it. The V and J calls shown here were made by TCRdb, not taken from the authors' results. A total of 700,000 or so distinct CDR3 sequences appear in this sample, about 32% of them only once. The top ten hold around 42% of the sample.

The time point label on this specimen signifies: persistent/refractory GD, antithyroid drugs over 5 years with positive TRAb. For both TCR sequencing and RNA sequencing, RNA was extracted from PBMCs in TRIzol. The diagnosis of Graves' disease followed American Thyroid Association guidelines. Patients for the study were recruited at an endocrinology department in Xi'an, China. From each patient, roughly 9 milliliters of peripheral blood was collected into an EDTA anticoagulant tube. PBMCs were isolated by Ficoll Paque Plus density gradient separation without further T cell sorting. An Agilent 2100 Bioanalyzer and agarose gel were used to check RNA quality, while a NanoDrop 2000 measured RNA concentration.

This clonotype originated in a female donor with Graves disease. The sequence links TRBV19 to TRBJ1-1; 6 matching bases give a weak D call of TRBD1. The sequencing here drew on peripheral blood mononuclear cells (PBMCs), taken when the disease was refractory, from a patient treated with antithyroid drugs. The CDR3: CASSASTGFGTEAFF. The nucleotides are TGTGCCAGTAGTGCCTCAACAGGGTTCGGTACTGAAGCTTTCTTT.